A selection of T cell receptor beta chains follows, all from one sample in a study of blood T cell repertoires in COVID-19. Here immunoSEQ multiplex PCR was the method, and the copy in TCRdb shows in-frame clones only, minus some. The table has some 140,000 clones, 70% to 80% seen once; the top ten hold approximately 5.2%. The source material was peripheral blood. These receptors all stem from a woman in her seventies with COVID-19, enrolled during active disease. Each CDR3 is given with its conserved first and last residue.

V gene	J gene	CDR3 protein
TRBV13	TRBJ1-1	CASSLERGEAFF
TRBV5-5	TRBJ2-7	CASSLAGQGLYEQYF
TRBV10-3	TRBJ1-2	CAAGNYGYTF
TRBV29-1	TRBJ1-2	CSGGGGRFYGYTF
TRBV5-4	TRBJ2-3	CASSSWGAGTALNTQYF
TRBV28	TRBJ1-2	CASSSGQGAGYTF
TRBV5-4	TRBJ1-4	CASSGGGQGSRSANEKLFF
TRBV2	TRBJ1-1	CASSEVREAEAFF
TRBV28	TRBJ2-3	CASSPLRGGRDTQYF
TRBV9	TRBJ2-7	CASSVGTGVNHEQYF
TRBV5-4	TRBJ2-2	CASSLGGTGASGELFF
TRBV20-1	TRBJ1-6	CSASLARRDSPLHF
TRBV7-8	TRBJ1-6	CASSLVTLGSLRLSLHF
TRBV19	TRBJ1-6	CASSSQGSYNSPLHF
TRBV5-8	TRBJ1-2	CASSLLGLSNYGYTF
TRBV10-3	TRBJ1-3	CAIRDSSGNTIYF
TRBV5-4	TRBJ2-3	CASSLARRGSTDTQYF
TRBV9	TRBJ2-4	CASSPSPVSAKNIQYF
TRBV5-5	TRBJ2-2	CASSLATRGTGELFF
TRBV14	TRBJ2-1	CASSQAAGVPYNEQFF
TRBV28	TRBJ1-1	CASKRGKAFF
TRBV9	TRBJ2-2	CASSADGTGELFF
TRBV6-5	TRBJ2-2	CASRRQGPNTGELFF
TRBV5-1	TRBJ2-7	CASSLTGHPSDEQYF
TRBV2	TRBJ1-4	CASGGTGPRGELFF
TRBV7-8	TRBJ2-2	CASSQGTSGVTGTGELFF
TRBV9	TRBJ2-5	CASSAGLAGTQETQYF
TRBV28	TRBJ1-4	CASSFPYRDRVPTNEKLFF
TRBV11-2	TRBJ1-2	CASSLGSGYTF
TRBV7-3	TRBJ1-1	CASRFTGGTEAFF
TRBV6-5	TRBJ1-1	CASSRGGTEAFF
TRBV10-3	TRBJ1-2	CAISELGVGSGGYTF
TRBV11-1	TRBJ2-5	CASSLGAGDYQETQYF
TRBV2	TRBJ2-7	CASSESGTTYEQYF
TRBV2	TRBJ2-6	CATYRGAASGANVLTF
TRBV7-8	TRBJ2-6	CASTEEQGARGANVLTF
TRBV2	TRBJ1-1	CASSVQGTNTEAFF
TRBV20-1	TRBJ2-7	CSVPQGWEQYF
TRBV9	TRBJ2-2	CASSVIAGELFF
TRBV4-1	TRBJ2-7	CASSQEDRAYEQYF
TRBV19	TRBJ1-5	CASSKDRQMGNQPQHF
TRBV20-1	TRBJ1-1	CSGDRGTEAFF
TRBV4-2	TRBJ2-7	CASRQVPGTSGGGDEQYF
TRBV5-4	TRBJ2-2	CASSSSGGPGELFF
TRBV6-1	TRBJ2-3	CASSVGPSGVTDTQYF
TRBV7-9	TRBJ1-1	CASSPPGGENTEAFF
TRBV4-1	TRBJ1-2	CASSQVRQGAVYGYTF
TRBV3-1/TRBV3-2	TRBJ1-1	CASSQDEGANTEAFF
TRBV11-3	TRBJ1-6	CASSVDSNSPLHF
TRBV7-8	TRBJ1-6	CASSLNLSPLHF
TRBV11-2	TRBJ2-7	CASSPRSTGLAYEQYF
TRBV25-1	TRBJ1-2	CASSEWATGSGYTF
TRBV27	TRBJ2-3	CASRRTDSGFEYF